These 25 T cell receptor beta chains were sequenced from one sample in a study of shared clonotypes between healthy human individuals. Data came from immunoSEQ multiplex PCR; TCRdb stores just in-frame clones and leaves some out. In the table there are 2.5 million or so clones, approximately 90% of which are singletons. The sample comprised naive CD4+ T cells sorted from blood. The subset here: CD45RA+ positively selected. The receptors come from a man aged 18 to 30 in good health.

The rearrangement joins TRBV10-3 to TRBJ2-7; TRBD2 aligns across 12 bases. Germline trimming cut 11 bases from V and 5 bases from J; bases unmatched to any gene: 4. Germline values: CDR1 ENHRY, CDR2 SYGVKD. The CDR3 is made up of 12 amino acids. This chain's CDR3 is CASGLAGHEQYF. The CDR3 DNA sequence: TGTGCCTCGGGACTAGCGGGCCACGAGCAGTACTTC.

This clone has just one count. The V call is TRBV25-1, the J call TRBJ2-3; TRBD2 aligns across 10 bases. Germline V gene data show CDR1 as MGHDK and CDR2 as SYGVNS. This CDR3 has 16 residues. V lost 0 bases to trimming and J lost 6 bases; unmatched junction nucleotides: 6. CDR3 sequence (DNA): TGTGCCAGCAGTGAATATACAGCGGGAGGGGCCGATACGCAGTATTTT. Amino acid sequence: CASSEYTAGGADTQYF.

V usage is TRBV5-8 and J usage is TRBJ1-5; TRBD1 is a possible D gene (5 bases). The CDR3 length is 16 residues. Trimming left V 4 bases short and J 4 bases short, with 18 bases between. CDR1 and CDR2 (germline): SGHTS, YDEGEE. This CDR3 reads CASSTRTTRGNQPQHF. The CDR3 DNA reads TGTGCCAGCAGCACCCGGACAACCCGGGGAAATCAGCCCCAGCATTTT.

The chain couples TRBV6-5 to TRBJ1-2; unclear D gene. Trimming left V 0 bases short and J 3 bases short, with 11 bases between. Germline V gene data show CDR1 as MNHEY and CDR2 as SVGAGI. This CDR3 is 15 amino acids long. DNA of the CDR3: TGTGCCAGCAGTTACTCGCGAGCTGGGCACTATGGCTACACCTTC. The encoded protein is CASSYSRAGHYGYTF.

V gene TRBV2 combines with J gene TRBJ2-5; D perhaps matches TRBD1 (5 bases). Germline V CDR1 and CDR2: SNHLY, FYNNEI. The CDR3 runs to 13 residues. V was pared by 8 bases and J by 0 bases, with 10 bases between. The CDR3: CASGRVYQETQYF. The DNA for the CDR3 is TGTGCCAGCGGCAGGGTGTACCAAGAGACCCAGTACTTC.

CDR3 sequence: CASSQQVFVSGNTIYF. The CDR3 DNA is TGTGCCAGCAGCCAACAGGTTTTCGTCTCTGGAAACACCATATATTTT. The rearrangement uses TRBV6-6 and TRBJ1-3; D may be TRBD1 (5 bases). The CDR3 totals 16 residues. Germline lookup yields CDR1 MNHNY and CDR2 SVGAGI (reference sequence). The germline V and J ends were trimmed by 6 bases and 0 bases, with 15 bases remaining between them.

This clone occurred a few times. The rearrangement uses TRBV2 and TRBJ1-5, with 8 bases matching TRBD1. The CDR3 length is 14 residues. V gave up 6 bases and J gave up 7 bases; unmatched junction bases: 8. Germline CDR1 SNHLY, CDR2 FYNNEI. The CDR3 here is CASSDRGGLQPQHF. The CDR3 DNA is TGTGCCAGCAGCGACAGGGGAGGATTGCAGCCCCAGCATTTT. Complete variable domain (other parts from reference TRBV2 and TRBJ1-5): EPEVTQTPSHQVTQMGQEVILRCVPISNHLYFYWYRQILGQKVEFLVSFYNNEISEKSEIFDDQFSVERPDGSNFTLKIRSTKLEDSAMYFCASSDRGGLQPQHFGDGTRLSIL.

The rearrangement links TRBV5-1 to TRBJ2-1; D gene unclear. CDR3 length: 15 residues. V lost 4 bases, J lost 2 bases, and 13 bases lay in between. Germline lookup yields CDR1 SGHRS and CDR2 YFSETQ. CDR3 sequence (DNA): TGCGCCAGCAGCCCTGACGGTTACACCTACAATGAGCAGTTCTTC. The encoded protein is CASSPDGYTYNEQFF.

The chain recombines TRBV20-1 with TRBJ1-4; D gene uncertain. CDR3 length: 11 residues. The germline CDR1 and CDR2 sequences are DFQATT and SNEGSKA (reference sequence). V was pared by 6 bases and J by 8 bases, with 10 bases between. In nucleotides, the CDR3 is TGCAGTGCCAACAGATTCGAAAAACTGTTTTTT. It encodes CSANRFEKLFF.

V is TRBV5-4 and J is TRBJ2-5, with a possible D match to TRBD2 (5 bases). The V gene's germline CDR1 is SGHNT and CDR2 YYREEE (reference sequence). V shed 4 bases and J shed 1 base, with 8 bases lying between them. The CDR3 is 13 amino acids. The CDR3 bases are TGTGCCAGCAGCACCGGACTCCAAGAGACCCAGTACTTC. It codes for CASSTGLQETQYF.

The CDR3 loop is CASSLDRDYNEQFF. The CDR3 DNA is TGTGCCAGCAGCTTAGACCGGGACTACAATGAGCAGTTCTTC. The chain is built from TRBV11-3 and TRBJ2-1; a possible D gene is TRBD2 (5 bases). The V end lost 0 bases, the J end lost 3 bases, and 6 bases lay between the germline ends. The CDR3 contains 14 residues. In germline, CDR1 is SGHNT, CDR2 YENEEA.

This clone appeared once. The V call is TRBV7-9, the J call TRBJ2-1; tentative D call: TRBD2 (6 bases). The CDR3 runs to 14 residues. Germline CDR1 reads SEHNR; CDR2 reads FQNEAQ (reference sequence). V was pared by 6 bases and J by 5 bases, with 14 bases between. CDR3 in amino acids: CASSFRTTDNEQFF. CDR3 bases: TGTGCCAGCAGTTTCCGGACTACCGACAATGAGCAGTTCTTC.

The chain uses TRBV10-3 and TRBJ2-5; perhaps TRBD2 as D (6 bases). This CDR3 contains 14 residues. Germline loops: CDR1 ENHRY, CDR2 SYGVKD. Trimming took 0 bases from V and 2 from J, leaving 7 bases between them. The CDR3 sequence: CAISESEGQETQYF. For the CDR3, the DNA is TGTGCCATCAGTGAGTCGGAGGGACAAGAGACCCAGTACTTC.

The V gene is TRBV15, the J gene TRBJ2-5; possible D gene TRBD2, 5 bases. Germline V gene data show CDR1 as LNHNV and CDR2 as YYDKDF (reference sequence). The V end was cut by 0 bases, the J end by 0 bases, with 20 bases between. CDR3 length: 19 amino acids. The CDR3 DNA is TGTGCCACCAGCAGAGAAGTCCGTAGAAGGACTTCGTACCAAGAGACCCAGTACTTC. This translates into CATSREVRRRTSYQETQYF.

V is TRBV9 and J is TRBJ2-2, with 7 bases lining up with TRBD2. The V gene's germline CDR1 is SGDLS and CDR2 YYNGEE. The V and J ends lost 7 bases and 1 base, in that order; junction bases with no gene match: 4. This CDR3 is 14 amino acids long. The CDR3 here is CASGASGNTGELFF. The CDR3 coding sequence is TGTGCCAGCGGGGCTAGCGGGAACACCGGGGAGCTGTTTTTT.

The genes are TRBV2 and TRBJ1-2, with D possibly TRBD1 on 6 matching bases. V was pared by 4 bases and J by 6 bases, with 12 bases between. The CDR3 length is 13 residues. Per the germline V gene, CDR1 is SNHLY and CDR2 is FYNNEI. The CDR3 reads CASSVGTHDGYTF. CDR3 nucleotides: TGTGCCAGCAGTGTCGGGACACATGATGGCTACACCTTC.

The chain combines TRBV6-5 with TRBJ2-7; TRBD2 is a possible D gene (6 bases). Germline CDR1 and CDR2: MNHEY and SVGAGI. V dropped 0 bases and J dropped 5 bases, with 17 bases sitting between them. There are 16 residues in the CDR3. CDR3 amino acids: CASSYSGSDRGDEQYF. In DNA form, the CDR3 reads TGTGCCAGCAGTTACTCGGGATCGGACCGCGGGGACGAGCAGTACTTC.

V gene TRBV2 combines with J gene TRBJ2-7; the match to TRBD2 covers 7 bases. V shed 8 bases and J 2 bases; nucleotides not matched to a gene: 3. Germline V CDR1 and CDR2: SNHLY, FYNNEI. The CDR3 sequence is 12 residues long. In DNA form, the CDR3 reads TGTGCCAGCCTACTAGCGCCCTACGAGCAGTACTTC. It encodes CASLLAPYEQYF. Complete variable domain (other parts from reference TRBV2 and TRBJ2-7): EPEVTQTPSHQVTQMGQEVILRCVPISNHLYFYWYRQILGQKVEFLVSFYNNEISEKSEIFDDQFSVERPDGSNFTLKIRSTKLEDSAMYFCASLLAPYEQYFGPGTRLTVT.

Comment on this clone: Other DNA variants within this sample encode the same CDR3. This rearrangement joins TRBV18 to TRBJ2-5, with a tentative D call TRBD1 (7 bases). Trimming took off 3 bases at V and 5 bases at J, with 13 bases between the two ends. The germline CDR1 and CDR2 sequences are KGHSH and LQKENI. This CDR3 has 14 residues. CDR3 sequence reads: CASSPPTGRETQYF. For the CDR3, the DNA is TGTGCCAGCTCACCGCCGACAGGGAGGGAGACCCAGTACTTC.

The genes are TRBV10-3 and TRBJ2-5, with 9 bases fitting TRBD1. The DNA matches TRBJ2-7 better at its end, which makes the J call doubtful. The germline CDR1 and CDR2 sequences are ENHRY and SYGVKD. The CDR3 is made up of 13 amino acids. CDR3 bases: TGTGCCATCATGGGGACAGGGATTTACGAGCAGTACTTC. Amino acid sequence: CAIMGTGIYEQYF.

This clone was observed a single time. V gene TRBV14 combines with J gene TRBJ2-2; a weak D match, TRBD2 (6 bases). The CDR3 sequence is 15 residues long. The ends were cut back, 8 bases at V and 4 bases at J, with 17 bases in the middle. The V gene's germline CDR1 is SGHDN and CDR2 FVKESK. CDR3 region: CASLTSRPSTGELFF. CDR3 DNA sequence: TGTGCCAGCCTTACTAGCCGACCGTCCACCGGGGAGCTGTTTTTT.

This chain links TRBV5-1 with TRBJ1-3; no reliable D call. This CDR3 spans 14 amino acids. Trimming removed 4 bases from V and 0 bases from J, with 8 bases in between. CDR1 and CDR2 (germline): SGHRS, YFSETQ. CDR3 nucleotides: TGCGCCAGCAGCCCCGGTAACTCTGGAAACACCATATATTTT. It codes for CASSPGNSGNTIYF.

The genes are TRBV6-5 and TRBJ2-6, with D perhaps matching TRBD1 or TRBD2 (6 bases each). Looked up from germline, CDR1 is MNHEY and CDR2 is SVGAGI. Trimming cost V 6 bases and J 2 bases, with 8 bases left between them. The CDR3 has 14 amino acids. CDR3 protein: CASRGGTGANVLTF. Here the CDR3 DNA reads TGTGCCAGCAGAGGGGGGACTGGGGCCAACGTCCTGACTTTC.

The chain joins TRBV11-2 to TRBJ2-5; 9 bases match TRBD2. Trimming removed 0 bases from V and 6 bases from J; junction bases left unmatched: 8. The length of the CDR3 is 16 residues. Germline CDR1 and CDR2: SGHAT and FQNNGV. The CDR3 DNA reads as TGTGCCAGCAGCTTAGATCTGGCGGGGGGGCCAAAGACCCAGTACTTC. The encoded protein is CASSLDLAGGPKTQYF.

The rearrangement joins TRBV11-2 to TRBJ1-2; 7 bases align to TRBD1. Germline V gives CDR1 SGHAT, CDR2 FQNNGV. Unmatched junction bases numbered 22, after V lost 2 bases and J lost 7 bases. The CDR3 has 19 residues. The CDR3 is CASSLKGSGTALSIGGYTF. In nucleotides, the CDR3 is TGTGCCAGCAGCTTAAAAGGGTCTGGGACAGCTCTTTCCATTGGTGGCTACACCTTC.